This TCR beta chain was sequenced in a study of spatial heterogeneity in lung cancer. TCRdb re-analysed the 5' RACE reads in MiXCR, keeping a single row per CDR3 protein. The table includes about 4,400 distinct CDR3 sequences, approximately 9.1% detected once. CDR1 and CDR2 (germline): SNHLY, FYNNEI. Trimming took 6 bases from V and 3 from J, leaving 18 bases between them. CDR3 length: 15 residues. Study-wide results and caveats: Intratumoral expanded alpha and beta TCR counts were found to track tumor mutation counts.

At least ten counts were recorded for this clonotype. Its antigen is unidentified. The time point: sample taken at primary tumor resection. The source of this sequence is a male donor with early-stage non-small cell lung cancer. The specimen comprised lung tumor tissue, sampled at surgery. V and J are TRBV2 and TRBJ2-7; TRBD1 might be the D (6 bases). The CDR3 reads CASRAGVGLDYEQYF. DNA of the CDR3: TGTGCCAGCAGGGCAGGGGTAGGTTTGGACTACGAGCAGTACTTC.